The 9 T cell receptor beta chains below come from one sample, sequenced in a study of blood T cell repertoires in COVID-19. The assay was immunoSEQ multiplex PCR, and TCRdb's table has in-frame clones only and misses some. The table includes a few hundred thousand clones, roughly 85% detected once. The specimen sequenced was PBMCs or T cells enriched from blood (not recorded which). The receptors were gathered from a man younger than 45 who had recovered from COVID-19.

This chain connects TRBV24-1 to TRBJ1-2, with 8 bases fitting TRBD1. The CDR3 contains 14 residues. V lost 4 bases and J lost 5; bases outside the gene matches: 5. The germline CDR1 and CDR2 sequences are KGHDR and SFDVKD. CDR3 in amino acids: CATSDRDRIYGYTF. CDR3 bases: TGTGCCACCAGTGACCGGGACAGGATTTATGGCTACACCTTC.

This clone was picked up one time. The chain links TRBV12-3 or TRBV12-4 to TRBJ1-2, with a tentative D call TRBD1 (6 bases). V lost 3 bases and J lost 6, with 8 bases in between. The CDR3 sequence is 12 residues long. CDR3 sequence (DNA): TGTGCCAGCAGTTTTTACAGGGATGGCTACACCTTC. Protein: CASSFYRDGYTF.

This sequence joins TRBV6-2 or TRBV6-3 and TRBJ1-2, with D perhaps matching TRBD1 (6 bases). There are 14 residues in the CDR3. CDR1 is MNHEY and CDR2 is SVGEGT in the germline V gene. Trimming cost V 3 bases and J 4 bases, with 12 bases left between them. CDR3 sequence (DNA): TGTGCCAGCAGTTATGTGACAGGCCGCTATGGCTACACCTTC. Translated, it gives CASSYVTGRYGYTF.

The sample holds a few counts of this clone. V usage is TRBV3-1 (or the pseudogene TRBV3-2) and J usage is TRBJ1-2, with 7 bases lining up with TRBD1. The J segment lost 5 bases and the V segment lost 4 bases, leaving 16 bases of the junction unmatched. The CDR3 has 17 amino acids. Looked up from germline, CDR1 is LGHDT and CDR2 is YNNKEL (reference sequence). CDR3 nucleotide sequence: TGTGCCAGCAGCCCGGAGGGGACAGCCGCAGGATCGTATGGCTACACCTTC. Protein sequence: CASSPEGTAAGSYGYTF.

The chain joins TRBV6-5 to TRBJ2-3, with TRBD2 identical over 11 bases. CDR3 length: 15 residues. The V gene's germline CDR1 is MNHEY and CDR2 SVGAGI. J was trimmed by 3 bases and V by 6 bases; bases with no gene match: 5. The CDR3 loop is CASRRGLADTDTQYF. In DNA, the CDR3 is TGTGCCAGCAGGAGGGGACTAGCGGATACAGATACGCAGTATTTT.

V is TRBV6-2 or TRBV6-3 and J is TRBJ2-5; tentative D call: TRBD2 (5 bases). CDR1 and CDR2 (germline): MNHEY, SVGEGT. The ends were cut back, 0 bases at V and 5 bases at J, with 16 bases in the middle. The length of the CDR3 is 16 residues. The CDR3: CASSYSSGSPGETQYF. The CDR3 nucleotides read TGTGCCAGCAGTTACTCGTCGGGGTCCCCTGGGGAGACCCAGTACTTC.

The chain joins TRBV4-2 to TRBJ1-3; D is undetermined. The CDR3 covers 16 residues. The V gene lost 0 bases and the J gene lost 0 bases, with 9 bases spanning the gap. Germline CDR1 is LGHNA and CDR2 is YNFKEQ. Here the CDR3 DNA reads TGTGCCAGCAGCCAAGAGGGCTTAGGCTCTGGAAACACCATATATTTT. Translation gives CASSQEGLGSGNTIYF.

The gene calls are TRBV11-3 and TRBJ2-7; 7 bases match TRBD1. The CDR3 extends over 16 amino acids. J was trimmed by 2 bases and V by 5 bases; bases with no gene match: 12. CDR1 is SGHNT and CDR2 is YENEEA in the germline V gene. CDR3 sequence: CASSPGRTGDPYEQYF. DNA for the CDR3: TGTGCCAGCAGCCCCGGACGGACAGGAGACCCCTACGAGCAGTACTTC.

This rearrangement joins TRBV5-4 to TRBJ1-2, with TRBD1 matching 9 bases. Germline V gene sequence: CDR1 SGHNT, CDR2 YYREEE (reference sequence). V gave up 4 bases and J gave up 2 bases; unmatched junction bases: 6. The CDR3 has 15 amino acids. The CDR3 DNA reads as TGTGCCAGCAGCGAACCCACAGGGGGCAACTATGGCTACACCTTC. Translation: CASSEPTGGNYGYTF.